The 17 T cell receptor beta chains presented below share a single source sample, sequenced in a study of blood T cells in healthy people across ages. Together with a sample-barcoded 5' primer, a J-beta primer mix was included in a second PCR lasting about 7 to 11 cycles. TCRdb called the 5' RACE reads again in MiXCR, with one record for every CDR3 protein. The sample carries hundreds of thousands of distinct CDR3 sequences, about 36% recorded once. Sequenced sample: blood. These receptors all stem from a man aged 18 to 29 in good health.

Worth noting for this clonotype: Relative to the germline gene, one junction end is altered; a read error may explain this. J is TRBJ2-1 and V is TRBV20-1, with D unresolved. The CDR3 contains 13 residues. From germline, CDR1 is DFQATT and CDR2 SNEGSKA (reference sequence). The DNA of the CDR3 is TGCAGTGCTCCGCGAATTTCCTATAATGAGCAGTTCTTC. Residues: CSAPRISYNEQFF.

Points on this clonotype: This may come from a read error, since a much larger clone is one base off. The chain joins TRBV7-9 to TRBJ2-1; D may be TRBD1 (5 bases). V shed 4 bases and J shed 11 bases, with 12 bases lying between them. The CDR3 runs 12 residues. Germline V CDR1 and CDR2: SEHNR, FQNEAQ (reference sequence). CDR3 coding DNA: TGTGCCAGCAGCTCAACAGGCTATAAGCAGTTCTTC. Translated: CASSSTGYKQFF.

In regard to this clonotype: A much larger clone lies a single base off, so this may be a read error. The chain combines TRBV20-1 with TRBJ2-1; 10 nucleotides agree with TRBD2. The CDR3 runs 16 residues. V was clipped by 3 bases and J by 7 bases; unmatched bases: 12. The germline gives CDR1 DFQATT, CDR2 SNEGSKA (reference sequence). The CDR3 region is CSASDRSGGARNEQFF. In DNA form, the CDR3 reads TGCAGTGCTAGCGATAGGAGCGGGGGGGCTAGGAATGAGCAGTTCTTC.

The chain has TRBV6-1 and TRBJ2-5, with 8 positions matching TRBD1. The J call may be incorrect, as the DNA end agrees better with TRBJ2-7. Germline-derived CDR1 and CDR2 are MNHNS and SASEGT. The CDR3 consists of 14 residues. The CDR3 sequence: CASSPDREVNEQYF. In DNA form, the CDR3 reads TGTGCCAGCAGCCCGGACAGGGAAGTGAACGAGCAGTACTTC.

The chain employs TRBV19 and TRBJ2-3; D is unclear. Trimming stripped 8 bases from V and 2 bases from J, with 17 bases between. There are 15 residues in the CDR3. Germline CDR1 LNHDA, CDR2 SQIVND (reference sequence). CDR3 DNA: TGTGCCAGTGTTGTTCACTGGCTCGCCACAGATACGCAGTATTTT. This encodes CASVVHWLATDTQYF.

The chain uses TRBV4-1 and TRBJ2-1, with TRBD2 as a possible D gene (7 bases). Germline V lookup: CDR1 MGHRA, CDR2 YSYEKL. The CDR3 is 15 residues long. Trimming took 4 bases from V and 7 from J, leaving 17 bases between them. This CDR3 reads CASSPIGGPYNEQFF. The CDR3 bases are TGCGCCAGCAGCCCTATCGGGGGGCCTTATAATGAGCAGTTCTTC.

The V call is TRBV12-3 or TRBV12-4, the J call TRBJ2-1; D not resolved. V was cut by 1 base and J by 5 bases, with 12 bases left in between. The CDR3 has 15 residues. CDR3 coding DNA: TGTGCCAGCAGTTTAGGTCGCGGAACTGACAATGAGCAGTTCTTC. It translates to CASSLGRGTDNEQFF.

The V and J genes are TRBV7-8 and TRBJ2-4, with 9 bases lining up with TRBD1. Germline CDR1 SGHVS, CDR2 FQNEAQ. This CDR3 spans 15 amino acids. V lost 2 bases and J lost 7; bases outside the gene matches: 6. The CDR3 region is CASSLRGQGKNIQYF. CDR3 nucleotide sequence: TGTGCCAGCAGCTTACGGGGACAGGGAAAGAACATTCAGTACTTC. Full variable domain (missing parts from reference TRBV7-8 and TRBJ2-4): GAGVSQSPRYKVAKRGQDVALRCDPISGHVSLFWYQQALGQGPEFLTYFQNEAQLDKSGLPSDRFFAERPEGSVSTLKIQRTQQEDSAVYLCASSLRGQGKNIQYFGAGTRLSVL.

Ten or more counts support this clonotype. V gene TRBV12-3 or TRBV12-4 combines with J gene TRBJ1-6, with no clear D. V was clipped by 5 bases and J by 8 bases, with 4 bases between them. The CDR3 is 11 residues long. CDR3 amino acids: CASSVDSPLHF. For the CDR3, the DNA is TGTGCCAGCAGTGTAGATTCACCCCTCCACTTT.

The CDR3 region has the DNA TGTGCCAGCAGCTTGAAAGGTCATGGGGAGACCCAGTACTTC. It translates to CASSLKGHGETQYF. The chain has TRBV5-6 and TRBJ2-5; unclear D gene. The germline V gene encodes CDR1 SGHDT and CDR2 YYEEEE. Between the trimmed V and J ends, which lost 1 base and 5 bases, there was a span of 12 bases. This CDR3 is 14 amino acids long.

This clonotype was picked up a small number of times. In DNA form, the CDR3 reads TGCGCCAGCAGCTTGGCCATTGATGGACGGGCGAACACCGGGGAGCTGTTTTTT. It translates to CASSLAIDGRANTGELFF. J is TRBJ2-2 and V is TRBV5-1; D ambiguous. The V and J ends lost 0 bases and 0 bases respectively, with 15 bases between them. This CDR3 has 18 residues. Germline V gene lookup returns CDR1 SGHRS and CDR2 YFSETQ.

This chain links TRBV5-4 with TRBJ2-2; D is ambiguous. CDR1 and CDR2 (germline): SGHNT, YYREEE (reference sequence). V dropped 4 bases and J dropped 2 bases, with 9 bases sitting between them. CDR3 size: 14 residues. CDR3 residues: CASSLRDNTGELFF. CDR3 sequence (DNA): TGTGCCAGCAGCCTGAGAGATAACACCGGGGAGCTGTTTTTT.

This rearrangement joins TRBV20-1 to TRBJ1-5, with D perhaps TRBD1 (5 bases). Germline V gives CDR1 DFQATT, CDR2 SNEGSKA (reference sequence). V lost 3 bases and J 2 bases, leaving 14 bases between the germline ends. This CDR3 spans 15 amino acids. This chain's CDR3 is CSASGRGGRNQPQHF. In DNA form, the CDR3 reads TGCAGTGCTAGCGGACGGGGGGGACGCAATCAGCCCCAGCATTTT.

This chain joins TRBV12-3 or TRBV12-4 and TRBJ1-5; 7 bases agree with TRBD1. Trimming at V came to 0 bases and at J to 1 base, leaving 9 bases not matched to a gene. The length of the CDR3 is 18 residues. In DNA form, the CDR3 reads TGTGCCAGCAGTTTAGCGCCCCACAGGGGAGGGAGCAATCAGCCCCAGCATTTT. It yields the protein CASSLAPHRGGSNQPQHF.

To note about this clonotype: Since a much larger clone is just one base distant, this may be a read error. The rearrangement joins TRBV29-1 to TRBJ2-3; possible D gene TRBD2, 5 bases. The CDR3 runs 15 residues. V was trimmed by 6 bases and J by 3 bases, leaving 19 bases between them. The germline V gene encodes CDR1 SQVTM and CDR2 ANQGSEA. The CDR3 DNA sequence: TGCAGCGTACCGGGGATAGAAGTTAGTACAGATACGCAGTATTTT. Amino acids: CSVPGIEVSTDTQYF.

Turning to this clonotype: A much bigger clone sits one base away, suggesting this may be a read error. The DNA of the CDR3 is TGTGCCAGCAGGTCTGTGGGGACCCAGGACTTC. It is translated as CASRSVGTQDF. The chain carries TRBV6-5 and TRBJ2-5, with D perhaps given as TRBD1 or TRBD2 (5 bases each). The germline gives CDR1 MNHEY, CDR2 SVGAGI. The CDR3 has 11 residues.

This chain joins TRBV4-1 and TRBJ1-5; D is unclear. CDR3 length: 14 amino acids. CDR1 is MGHRA, CDR2 YSYEKL, per germline. Trimming shortened V by 1 base and J by 4 bases, and 8 bases separated the two germline ends. The CDR3 reads CASSQVPLNQPQHF. CDR3 nucleotide sequence: TGCGCCAGCAGCCAAGTTCCCCTTAATCAGCCCCAGCATTTT.